This T cell receptor (beta chain) was captured by sequencing in a study of control samples from healthy donors and cancer patients. The CDR3 loop spans 14 amino acids. V shed 3 bases and J shed 3 bases, with 11 bases lying between them. Germline V CDR1 and CDR2: MNHNS, SASEGT. Using immunoSEQ multiplex PCR, the repertoire was profiled, and TCRdb retains in-frame clones only, with some absent. The data contain some 100,000 clones, 80% to 95% of them seen just once; the ten biggest clones take up around 2.8%. This chain connects TRBV6-1 to TRBJ1-2; unclear D gene. The specimen was blood. The TCR comes from a human donor in good health. The donor label of this sample is uncertain. CDR3 coding DNA: TGTGCCAGCAGTGAGAAAGGGTTATACTATGGCTACACCTTC. Its protein product is CASSEKGLYYGYTF.